Following are 26 T cell receptor beta chains from one sample sequenced in a study of CD8 T cells in Susac syndrome. Random hexamers were used to reverse transcribe the RNA input (0.5 to 1 ug). TCRdb itself ran the immunoSEQ multiplex PCR reads through MiXCR, one entry per CDR3 protein. Counted here are 150,000 to 160,000 distinct CDR3 sequences, nearly 97% occurring once; the ten biggest clones make up 0.14% to 0.15%. Sequenced: CD8+ T cells from PBMCs. The receptor set was obtained from a human donor with multiple sclerosis.

V gene TRBV5-6 combines with J gene TRBJ2-2, with D possibly matching TRBD2 (6 bases). Germline V gene sequence: CDR1 SGHDT, CDR2 YYEEEE. Between the trimmed V and J ends, which lost 2 bases and 4 bases, there was a span of 12 bases. CDR3 length equals 15 residues. The CDR3 loop reads CASSFDGTLTGELFF. The CDR3, as DNA: TGTGCCAGCAGCTTCGATGGGACTCTCACCGGGGAGCTGTTTTTT.

V and J are TRBV12-3 or TRBV12-4 and TRBJ2-5; D assignment may be TRBD1 or TRBD2 (5 bases each). The CDR3 extends over 13 amino acids. V was pared by 4 bases and J by 7 bases, with 13 bases between. The CDR3 DNA follows: TGTGCCAGCAGTTCCGGGACGTTGGGGACCCAGTACTTC. This encodes CASSSGTLGTQYF.

The chain employs TRBV27 and TRBJ1-2; TRBD1 agrees at 8 bases. CDR3 length: 14 amino acids. J was trimmed by 4 bases and V by 5 bases; bases with no gene match: 6. Germline CDR1 is MNHEY and CDR2 is SMNVEV (reference sequence). DNA for the CDR3: TGTGCCAGCAGTATGACAGGGGCTGGCTATGGCTACACCTTC. It encodes CASSMTGAGYGYTF.

The chain uses TRBV25-1 and TRBJ2-7; D unclear. The CDR3 extends over 13 amino acids. Germline values: CDR1 MGHDK, CDR2 SYGVNS. Deletions cut 3 bases from V and 6 bases from J, with 12 bases between. The DNA of the CDR3 is TGTGCCAGCAGTGACGGCGTAGGCCCCGAGCAGTACGTC. Translation gives CASSDGVGPEQYV.

This sequence joins TRBV5-1 and TRBJ2-2; D might be TRBD1 (6 bases). V gave up 3 bases and J gave up 4 bases, with 13 bases separating them. The CDR3 covers 15 residues. Germline CDR1 SGHRS, CDR2 YFSETQ. CDR3 DNA sequence: TGCGCCAGCAGCTCCTACAGGGATAGCACCGGGGAGCTGTTTTTT. It yields the protein CASSSYRDSTGELFF.

The V gene is TRBV5-1, the J gene TRBJ1-6, with TRBD1 matching over 8 bases. Germline V gene data show CDR1 as SGHRS and CDR2 as YFSETQ. Trimming cost V 3 bases and J 9 bases; bases outside gene matches: 8. CDR3 length equals 15 residues. The CDR3: CASSSGTGEGSPLHF. The CDR3 region has the DNA TGCGCCAGCAGCTCGGGGACAGGCGAGGGTTCACCCCTCCACTTT.

The chain carries TRBV27 and TRBJ2-7; tentatively, D is TRBD1 (6 bases). The CDR3 has 14 residues. Germline V CDR1 and CDR2: MNHEY, SMNVEV (reference sequence). V shed 2 bases and J shed 3 bases, with 11 bases lying between them. The CDR3 bases are TGTGCCAGCAGTTTAGTTGGGACAAACTACGAGCAGTACTTC. Its translation: CASSLVGTNYEQYF.

The rearrangement joins TRBV11-2 to TRBJ1-1, with D hard to call. Per germline, CDR1 SGHAT and CDR2 FQNNGV. V dropped 0 bases and J dropped 1 base, with 6 bases sitting between them. The CDR3 loop spans 14 amino acids. The CDR3 sequence is CASSLDPTNTEAFF. The DNA for the CDR3 is TGTGCCAGCAGCTTAGATCCGACGAACACTGAAGCTTTCTTT. The full variable domain, rest sourced from reference TRBV11-2 and TRBJ1-1, is EAGVAQSPRYKIIEKRQSVAFWCNPISGHATLYWYQQILGQGPKLLIQFQNNGVVDDSQLPKDRFSAERLKGVDSTLKIQPAKLEDSAVYLCASSLDPTNTEAFFGQGTRLTVV.

The gene calls are TRBV4-2 and TRBJ2-5, with 13 nucleotides matching TRBD2. Germline V CDR1 and CDR2: LGHNA, YNFKEQ. V lost 5 bases to trimming and J lost 5 bases; unmatched junction nucleotides: 5. The CDR3 sequence is 15 residues long. CDR3 bases: TGTGCCAGCAGCACGCGGACTAGCGGGGGCGAGACCCAGTACTTC. Amino acid sequence: CASSTRTSGGETQYF.

This sequence joins TRBV29-1 and TRBJ2-5; D is unresolved. This CDR3 has 14 amino acids. Between the trimmed V and J ends, which lost 1 base and 2 bases, there was a span of 11 bases. CDR1 is SQVTM, CDR2 ANQGSEA, per germline. The CDR3 DNA reads as TGCAGCGTTGAAGGGGAAAGGGATCAAGAGACCCAGTACTTC. This codes for CSVEGERDQETQYF.

V usage is TRBV6-5 and J usage is TRBJ2-1; tentative D call: TRBD1 (5 bases). CDR1 and CDR2 (germline): MNHEY, SVGAGI. The V end lost 0 bases, the J end lost 8 bases, and 17 bases lay between the germline ends. The CDR3 sequence is 16 residues long. The CDR3 sequence is CASSYSTVPTRYEQFF. The CDR3 nucleotides read TGTGCCAGCAGTTACTCGACAGTTCCTACAAGGTATGAGCAGTTCTTC.

This chain links TRBV7-9 with TRBJ2-4; 8 bases are shared with TRBD1. Germline CDR1 and CDR2: SEHNR and FQNEAQ (reference sequence). CDR3 size: 15 residues. Unmatched junction bases numbered 6, after V lost 0 bases and J lost 8 bases. In DNA form, the CDR3 reads TGTGCCAGCAGCTTAGCTCAGGGGGCTGTTGACATTCAGTACTTC. This translates into CASSLAQGAVDIQYF.

This chain joins TRBV3-1 and TRBJ2-3; 12 bases are shared with TRBD2. The CDR3 is 17 amino acids. The germline CDR1 and CDR2 sequences are LGHDT and YNNKEL (reference sequence). The V and J ends lost 4 bases and 0 bases, in that order; junction bases with no gene match: 5. CDR3 sequence (DNA): TGTGCCAGCAGCCTACTAGCGGGGGGCCCTAGCACAGATACGCAGTATTTT. As protein: CASSLLAGGPSTDTQYF.

The chain carries TRBV12-5 and TRBJ1-1, with no clear D. The V end lost 6 bases, the J end lost 1 base, and 9 bases lay between the germline ends. The CDR3 consists of 13 residues. The germline V gene encodes CDR1 LGHNT and CDR2 FRNRAP. The CDR3 nucleotides read TGTGCTAGTGGACTTACGGCGAACACTGAAGCTTTCTTT. As protein: CASGLTANTEAFF. The entire variable domain, with the rest obtained from reference TRBV12-5 and TRBJ1-1, is as follows: DARVTQTPRHKVTEMGQEVTMRCQPILGHNTVFWYRQTMMQGLELLAYFRNRAPLDDSGMPKDRFSAEMPDATLATLKIQPSEPRDSAVYFCASGLTANTEAFFGQGTRLTVV.

This clonotype appeared once. This chain connects TRBV30 to TRBJ2-7, with D perhaps TRBD1 (6 bases). This CDR3 region has 13 residues. CDR1 is GTSNPN, CDR2 SVGIG, per germline (reference sequence). Trimming pared 2 bases from V and 5 bases from J, leaving 13 bases between. CDR3 DNA: TGTGCCTGGAGTACCGGACAGCAAGACGAGCAGTACTTC. This codes for CAWSTGQQDEQYF.

The chain has TRBV9 and TRBJ2-2; 7 bases map to TRBD1. This CDR3 region has 17 residues. V shed 4 bases and J 3 bases; nucleotides not matched to a gene: 12. CDR1 is SGDLS and CDR2 is YYNGEE in the germline V gene. CDR3: CASSQPSGTEDTGELFF. For the CDR3, the DNA is TGTGCCAGCAGCCAACCATCCGGGACAGAGGACACCGGGGAGCTGTTTTTT.

The J gene is TRBJ2-5, the V gene TRBV3-1; 12 bases line up with TRBD2. Trimming cost V 5 bases and J 0 bases; bases outside gene matches: 7. CDR3 length equals 17 residues. Germline V CDR1 and CDR2: LGHDT, YNNKEL (reference sequence). As DNA, the CDR3 is TGTGCCAGCAGCTTGGGACTAGCGGGTGAATACCAAGAGACCCAGTACTTC. This sequence encodes CASSLGLAGEYQETQYF.

This sequence joins TRBV25-1 and TRBJ1-1, with unresolved D. Per germline, CDR1 MGHDK and CDR2 SYGVNS. This CDR3 is built from 12 residues. Trimming cost V 6 bases and J 1 base, with 6 bases left between them. The CDR3 coding sequence is TGTGCCAGCAGAGCGGGGAACACTGAAGCTTTCTTT. This translates into CASRAGNTEAFF.

The chain is built from TRBV20-1 and TRBJ2-3; D is ambiguous. Per the germline V gene, CDR1 is DFQATT and CDR2 is SNEGSKA (reference sequence). CDR3 length: 12 residues. V dropped 6 bases and J dropped 2 bases, with 9 bases sitting between them. The CDR3 DNA reads as TGCAGTGCAGGCAGTAACACAGATACGCAGTATTTT. Translating it yields CSAGSNTDTQYF.

This chain links TRBV20-1 with TRBJ1-5; possibly TRBD1 for D (5 bases). Germline V gene lookup returns CDR1 DFQATT and CDR2 SNEGSKA (reference sequence). Trimming took off 6 bases at V and 5 bases at J, with 17 bases between the two ends. CDR3 size: 14 residues. CDR3 amino acids: CSAPGRQSHQPQHF. CDR3 nucleotide sequence: TGCAGTGCGCCTGGTAGACAGAGCCATCAGCCCCAGCATTTT.

The chain links TRBV3-1 to TRBJ2-3, with D hard to call. The length of the CDR3 is 15 residues. Per the germline V gene, CDR1 is LGHDT and CDR2 is YNNKEL (reference sequence). Trimming removed 0 bases from V and 5 bases from J, with 12 bases in between. As DNA, the CDR3 is TGTGCCAGCAGCCAAGATCTAGGGTACGAAGATACGCAGTATTTT. Its translation is CASSQDLGYEDTQYF.

The chain recombines TRBV6-5 with TRBJ2-5; D gene uncertain. Trimming took 2 bases from V and 5 from J, leaving 9 bases between them. The germline V gene has CDR1 MNHEY and CDR2 SVGAGI. The length of the CDR3 is 13 residues. In DNA, the CDR3 is TGTGCCAGCAGTTACCGGTTTGGGGAGACCCAGTACTTC. Encoded protein: CASSYRFGETQYF.

This rearrangement joins TRBV23-1 to TRBJ1-5; possibly TRBD1 for D (5 bases). TRBV23-1 is identified as an open reading frame with a role that is uncertain. CDR3 size: 15 residues. Trimming left V 1 base short and J 7 bases short, with 14 bases between. This CDR3 reads CASSQFPGPGQPQHF. The CDR3 DNA follows: TGCGCCAGCAGTCAATTCCCGGGGCCCGGACAGCCCCAGCATTTT.

The V gene is TRBV27, the J gene TRBJ1-1; D is unresolved. CDR3 length: 14 amino acids. V shed 0 bases and J shed 4 bases, with 9 bases lying between them. CDR1 and CDR2 from the germline V gene are MNHEY and SMNVEV (reference sequence). The CDR3, as DNA: TGTGCCAGCAGTTTATCTTGGAGCGGCACTGAAGCTTTCTTT. Residues: CASSLSWSGTEAFF.

V usage is TRBV20-1 and J usage is TRBJ2-7; 10 bases agree with TRBD2. The CDR3 contains 15 residues. V was clipped by 1 base and J by 2 bases; unmatched bases: 5. CDR1 and CDR2 (germline): DFQATT, SNEGSKA (reference sequence). The CDR3 region is CSARVLAGVTYEQYF. The DNA of the CDR3 is TGCAGTGCTAGAGTCCTAGCGGGAGTTACCTACGAGCAGTACTTC.

The rearrangement uses TRBV29-1 and TRBJ1-1; a weak D match, TRBD1 (5 bases). V shed 0 bases and J shed 4 bases, with 12 bases lying between them. The CDR3 has 14 amino acids. Germline V CDR1 and CDR2: SQVTM, ANQGSEA. The CDR3 sequence: CSVEDPQGATEAFF. CDR3 sequence (DNA): TGCAGCGTTGAAGATCCGCAGGGCGCCACTGAAGCTTTCTTT.